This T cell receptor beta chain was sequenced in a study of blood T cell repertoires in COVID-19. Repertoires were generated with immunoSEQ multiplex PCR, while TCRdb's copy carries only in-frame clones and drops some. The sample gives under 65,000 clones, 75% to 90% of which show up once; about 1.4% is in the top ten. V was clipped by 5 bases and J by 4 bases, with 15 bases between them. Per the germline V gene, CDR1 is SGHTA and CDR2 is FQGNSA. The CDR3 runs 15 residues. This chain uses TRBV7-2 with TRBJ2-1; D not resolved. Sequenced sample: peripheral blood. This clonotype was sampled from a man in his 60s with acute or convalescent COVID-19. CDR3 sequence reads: CASSPRLHGYNEQFF. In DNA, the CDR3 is TGTGCCAGCAGCCCAAGGCTCCACGGGTACAATGAGCAGTTCTTC.